The TCR beta chain under discussion was sequenced for a study of cytomegalovirus exposure and HLA in healthy donors. Study results and limitations: The majority of TCR sequences were rare, yet some public TCRs appeared in many donors. In vitro, a few CMV-associated chains proved specific for CMV antigens. High specificity and sensitivity for cytomegalovirus status were reported for the classifier.

CDR1 and CDR2 from the germline V gene are ENHRY and SYGVKD. The CDR3 is 15 amino acids. The ends were cut back, 4 bases at V and 5 bases at J, with 17 bases in the middle. In the case of this clone: Its antigen is unidentified.

Repertoires were generated with immunoSEQ multiplex PCR, while TCRdb's copy carries only in-frame clones and drops some. The sample lists 110,000 to 150,000 clones, approximately 90% occurring once. Sequencing used PBMCs. The origin of this receptor is a man aged 18-30 years in good health and CMV-seronegative. J is TRBJ2-5 and V is TRBV10-3; the D gene is possibly TRBD2 (7 bases). CDR3 nucleotide sequence: TGTGCCATCAGTGCTCCCGACGGGGGGCACGAGACCCAGTACTTC. Amino acids: CAISAPDGGHETQYF.